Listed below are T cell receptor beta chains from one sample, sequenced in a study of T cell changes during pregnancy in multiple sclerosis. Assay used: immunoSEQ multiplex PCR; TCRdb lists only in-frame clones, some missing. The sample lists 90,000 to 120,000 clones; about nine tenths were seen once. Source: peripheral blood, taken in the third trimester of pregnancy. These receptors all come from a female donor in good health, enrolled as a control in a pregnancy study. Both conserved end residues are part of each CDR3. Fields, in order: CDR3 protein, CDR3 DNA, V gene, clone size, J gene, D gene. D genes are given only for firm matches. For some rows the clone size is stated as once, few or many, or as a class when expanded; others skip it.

CASSQTGEANEQFF,TGCGCCAGCAGCCAAACTGGAGAGGCGAATGAGCAGTTCTTC,TRBV4-3,.,TRBJ2-1,.
CASSLLQLWADTQYF,TGTGCCAGCAGCTTGTTACAGTTATGGGCAGATACGCAGTATTTT,TRBV7-2,.,TRBJ2-3,.
CASSQLANTDTQYF,TGTGCCAGCAGTCAACTAGCGAATACAGATACGCAGTATTTT,TRBV7-2,.,TRBJ2-3,TRBD2
CASSGQGAEVYGYTF,TGTGCCAGCAGTGGACAGGGGGCAGAAGTCTATGGCTACACCTTC,TRBV2,.,TRBJ1-2,TRBD1
CASSQEGGRSNQPQHF,TGTGCCAGCAGCCAAGAAGGGGGAAGAAGCAATCAGCCCCAGCATTTT,TRBV4-2,.,TRBJ1-5,.
CAWGSGTDTQYF,TGTGCCTGGGGCAGCGGCACAGATACGCAGTATTTT,TRBV30,.,TRBJ2-3,.
CASSVTSISHTDTQYF,TGTGCCAGCAGTGTCACTAGTATCTCTCACACGGATACGCAGTATTTT,TRBV2,.,TRBJ2-3,.
CASSTDFRGRSGYTF,TGTGCCAGCAGCACAGACTTCAGGGGAAGGAGCGGCTACACCTTC,TRBV7-2,.,TRBJ1-2,.
CASSLRGLAGGPSSYNEQFF,TGTGCCAGCAGCTTAAGGGGTCTAGCGGGGGGGCCGAGCTCCTACAATGAGCAGTTCTTC,TRBV7-3,.,TRBJ2-1,TRBD2
CASSPGQGVQYF,TGTGCCAGTAGTCCGGGACAGGGGGTGCAGTATTTT,TRBV19,once,TRBJ2-3,TRBD1
CASTPGRVDTEAFF,TGTGCCAGCACCCCCGGCAGGGTCGACACTGAAGCTTTCTTT,TRBV9,.,TRBJ1-1,.
CASSSATGKDYGYTF,TGTGCCAGCAGCTCAGCGACAGGGAAAGACTATGGCTACACCTTC,TRBV7-8,.,TRBJ1-2,TRBD1
CASSVSYEQYF,TGTGCCAGCAGCGTCAGCTACGAGCAGTACTTC,TRBV7-2,.,TRBJ2-7,.
CSARRDTQYF,TGCAGTGCTAGGAGAGATACGCAGTATTTT,TRBV20-1,.,TRBJ2-3,.
CAVTWGEATTDTQYF,TGTGCCGTCACTTGGGGCGAGGCGACGACAGATACGCAGTATTTT,TRBV10-3,.,TRBJ2-3,.
CASSLTELNTEAFF,TGTGCCAGCAGCCTGACAGAGCTGAACACTGAAGCTTTCTTT,TRBV5-5,.,TRBJ1-1,.
CASGGRYTEAFF,TGTGCCAGCGGGGGCCGGTACACTGAAGCTTTCTTT,TRBV2,once,TRBJ1-1,.
CASRDREESYNEQFF,TGTGCCAGCAGAGACAGGGAGGAATCCTACAATGAGCAGTTCTTC,TRBV7-8,.,TRBJ2-1,.
CASAPDRGSQPQHF,TGTGCCAGCGCACCGGACAGGGGGAGTCAGCCCCAGCATTTT,TRBV6-1,.,TRBJ1-5,TRBD1
CASSLRGLVTEAFF,TGCGCCAGCAGCTTGCGGGGGTTGGTCACTGAAGCTTTCTTT,TRBV5-1,.,TRBJ1-1,.
CAWQGLDTEAFF,TGTGCCTGGCAGGGTCTGGACACTGAAGCTTTCTTT,TRBV30,.,TRBJ1-1,.
CASNRPGTGFAGELFF,TGTGCCAGCAACCGTCCCGGGACAGGGTTCGCCGGGGAGCTGTTTTTT,TRBV4-2,.,TRBJ2-2,TRBD1
CSAGTGNTGELFF,TGCAGCGCTGGGACAGGGAACACCGGGGAGCTGTTTTTT,TRBV29-1,.,TRBJ2-2,TRBD1
CASSLTVNTEAFF,TGTGCCAGCAGCCTCACGGTGAACACTGAAGCTTTCTTT,TRBV11-3,.,TRBJ1-1,.
CASSPRGQGVNEQFF,TGTGCCAGCAGCCCTCGGGGACAGGGGGTCAATGAGCAGTTCTTC,TRBV14,.,TRBJ2-1,TRBD1
CASSRAGETQYF,TGTGCCAGCAGCCGAGCCGGGGAGACCCAGTACTTC,TRBV7-2,.,TRBJ2-5,.
CASSYLMNTEAFF,TGTGCCAGCAGTTACTTAATGAACACTGAAGCTTTCTTT,TRBV6-6,.,TRBJ1-1,.
CASSPGASGDEQFF,TGTGCCAGCAGCCCAGGGGCAAGTGGAGATGAGCAGTTCTTC,TRBV7-9,.,TRBJ2-1,.
CASSQDRTSGSHEQFF,TGCGCCAGCAGCCAAGATCGGACTAGCGGGTCCCATGAGCAGTTCTTC,TRBV4-3,once,TRBJ2-1,TRBD2
CASSERGPYGYTF,TGTGCCAGCAGTGAGAGGGGGCCGTATGGCTACACCTTC,TRBV2,.,TRBJ1-2,TRBD1
CASSLEGQGNQPQHF,TGCGCCAGCAGCTTGGAGGGACAGGGCAATCAGCCCCAGCATTTT,TRBV5-1,once,TRBJ1-5,TRBD1
CASSFAGNAGELFF,TGTGCCAGCAGTTTTGCAGGGAACGCCGGGGAGCTGTTTTTT,TRBV27,.,TRBJ2-2,.
CASSLEPGGSANEKLFF,TGTGCCAGCAGCTTAGAGCCAGGGGGTAGTGCTAATGAAAAACTGTTTTTT,TRBV7-8,.,TRBJ1-4,TRBD1
CASDQGGSDQPQHF,TGTGCCAGCGACCAAGGAGGGTCCGATCAGCCCCAGCATTTT,TRBV6-6,.,TRBJ1-5,.
CASSSGQRETQYF,TGTGCCAGCAGCTCCGGACAGAGAGAGACCCAGTACTTC,TRBV5-6,once,TRBJ2-5,.
CASSLDRTNTGELFF,TGCGCCAGCAGCTTGGACAGGACGAACACCGGGGAGCTGTTTTTT,TRBV5-1,.,TRBJ2-2,.
CASSPGGRDFYEQYF,TGTGCCAGCTCACCCGGGGGGCGCGACTTCTACGAGCAGTACTTC,TRBV18,.,TRBJ2-7,.
CASSVVSGRPDTQYF,TGTGCCAGCAGCGTAGTCTCAGGGAGGCCAGATACGCAGTATTTT,TRBV9,.,TRBJ2-3,.
CASSLGGNQETQYF,TGTGCCAGTAGTTTAGGAGGTAACCAAGAGACCCAGTACTTC,TRBV19,once,TRBJ2-5,.
CASSLNGQGYQETQYF,TGTGCCAGCAGTCTCAACGGACAGGGGTACCAAGAGACCCAGTACTTC,TRBV6-6,.,TRBJ2-5,TRBD1
CASSPIGQGEKLFF,TGCGCCAGCAGTCCAATAGGACAGGGTGAAAAACTGTTTTTT,TRBV4-1,.,TRBJ1-4,TRBD1
CASSISQGYETYEQYF,TGTGCCAGTAGTATTTCACAGGGATATGAAACCTACGAGCAGTACTTC,TRBV19,.,TRBJ2-7,.
CASSLRVLAGKNEQFF,TGTGCCAGCAGCTTAAGGGTACTAGCGGGGAAAAATGAGCAGTTCTTC,TRBV13,.,TRBJ2-1,TRBD2
CASSNTPVRGYAYGYTF,TGTGCCAGCAGCAACACTCCGGTCCGCGGCTACGCCTATGGCTACACCTTC,TRBV7-2,.,TRBJ1-2,.
CASSIVSGARGTQYF,TGTGCCAGCAGCATAGTAAGCGGGGCGAGGGGTACGCAGTATTTT,TRBV7-8,.,TRBJ2-3,TRBD2
CAWERTGGGYGYTF,TGTGCCTGGGAAAGGACAGGTGGCGGCTATGGCTACACCTTC,TRBV30,.,TRBJ1-2,TRBD1
CASSFGGGQPQHF,TGTGCCAGCAGCTTCGGGGGTGGCCAGCCCCAGCATTTT,TRBV7-3,.,TRBJ1-5,.
CASSVQDTEAFF,TGTGCCAGCAGTGTACAGGACACTGAAGCTTTCTTT,TRBV2,.,TRBJ1-1,.
CASSYSEQFNEQYF,TGTGCCAGCAGTTACTCCGAACAGTTCAACGAGCAGTACTTC,TRBV6-5,.,TRBJ2-7,.
CAWMTGGGNTEAFF,TGTGCCTGGATGACAGGGGGAGGGAACACTGAAGCTTTCTTT,TRBV30,.,TRBJ1-1,TRBD1
CASSRDSVPSSPLHF,TGCGCCAGCAGCCGGGACAGCGTCCCTAGTTCACCCCTCCACTTT,TRBV5-1,.,TRBJ1-6,TRBD1
CASSVRGRQMNTEAFF,TGTGCCAGCAGTGTAAGGGGGAGACAGATGAACACTGAAGCTTTCTTT,TRBV6-4,.,TRBJ1-1,.
CAWTGGMAEAFF,TGTGCCTGGACGGGGGGGATGGCTGAAGCTTTCTTT,TRBV30,.,TRBJ1-1,.
CASSLESGQPQHF,TGTGCCAGCAGTTTAGAGTCGGGTCAGCCCCAGCATTTT,TRBV27,.,TRBJ1-5,.
CAWSNGKNQPQHF,TGTGCCTGGAGTAACGGGAAAAATCAGCCCCAGCATTTT,TRBV30,.,TRBJ1-5,.